A single T cell receptor (beta chain) is shown here with its context. Its matching antigen is unknown. The data belong to a study of cytomegalovirus exposure and HLA in healthy donors. Trimming took 1 base from V and 0 from J, leaving 10 bases between them. Germline V CDR1 and CDR2: SGHAT, FQNNGV. The CDR3 is 15 amino acids. Study outcomes and limitations: The listing of some 170 TCR beta chains classed them as cytomegalovirus-associated.

The repertoire was sequenced with immunoSEQ multiplex PCR; TCRdb's copy has only in-frame clones and lacks some. This table holds approximately 260,000 clones, 86% found once. This rearrangement joins TRBV11-2 to TRBJ2-7; no definite D call. The clonotype originates from a young woman in good health and CMV-seronegative. The sample consisted of PBMCs. The CDR3 region is CASSLAAGHSYEQYF. The CDR3 region has the DNA TGTGCCAGCAGCTTAGCTGCAGGCCACTCCTACGAGCAGTACTTC.